This T cell receptor (beta chain) was retrieved from a study of human T cells and chemical hapten exposure. Study-wide results and caveats: The number of TCRs above 1 in 1000 frequency did not change after DPC sensitization.

Each cDNA molecule in the library carried unique molecular identifiers. One entry per CDR3 protein results from TCRdb running MiXCR on the RACE reads. The data show some 78,000 distinct CDR3 sequences, over 7% seen once. The time point denotes: healthy volunteer bleed at 6 weeks. Unfractionated whole blood yielded the extracted total RNA. This CDR3 region has 14 residues. CDR1 is MNHEY and CDR2 is SVGAGI in the germline V gene. Trimming took off 4 bases at V and 2 bases at J, with 12 bases between the two ends. Concerning this clonotype: Its target is not known.

The chain combines TRBV6-5 with TRBJ2-7, with a tentative D call TRBD2 (6 bases). Sequenced input: whole blood. The clonotype originates from a male donor in good health. Some clones in this sample may be carry-over from other donors' samples. This chain's CDR3 is CASSSPGETYEQYF. The CDR3 region has the DNA TGTGCCAGCAGTTCACCGGGAGAGACCTACGAGCAGTACTTC.